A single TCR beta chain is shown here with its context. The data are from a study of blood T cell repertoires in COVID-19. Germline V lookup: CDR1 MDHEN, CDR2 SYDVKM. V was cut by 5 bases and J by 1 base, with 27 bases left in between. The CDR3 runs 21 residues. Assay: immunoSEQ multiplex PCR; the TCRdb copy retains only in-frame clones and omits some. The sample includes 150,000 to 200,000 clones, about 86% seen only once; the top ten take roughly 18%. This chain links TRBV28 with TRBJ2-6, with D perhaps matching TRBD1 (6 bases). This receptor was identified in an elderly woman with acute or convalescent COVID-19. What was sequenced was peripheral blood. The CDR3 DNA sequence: TGTGCCAGCAGTAACCGCTTCGGACAGTTTCTGTCTTTATCTGGGGCCAACGTCCTGACTTTC. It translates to CASSNRFGQFLSLSGANVLTF.